What follows are 23 T cell receptor beta chains derived from one specimen sequenced in a study of blood T cell repertoires in COVID-19. Generated by immunoSEQ multiplex PCR, the TCRdb table keeps only in-frame clones and is missing some. The table includes about 320,000 clones, roughly 85% detected once. The sample was PBMCs or T cells enriched from blood (not recorded which). Receptors were obtained from a woman aged 25 to 39 who had been exposed to COVID-19.

The CDR3 loop reads CASSKGQAGYNSPLHF. The CDR3 DNA follows: TGTGCCAGCTCCAAAGGACAGGCGGGCTATAATTCACCCCTCCACTTT. The rearrangement uses TRBV18 and TRBJ1-6; 7 nucleotides line up with TRBD1. The germline CDR1 and CDR2 sequences are KGHSH and LQKENI. The CDR3 has 16 amino acids. V shed 6 bases, J shed 3 bases, and the junction held 8 bases outside the gene matches.

The rearrangement joins TRBV25-1 to TRBJ2-2; 7 bases line up with TRBD2. Germline CDR1 MGHDK, CDR2 SYGVNS. After removal of 1 base from V and 6 bases from J, the junction contained 5 bases not matched to a gene. CDR3 length equals 15 residues. The CDR3 here is CASSEWLAGAGELFF. CDR3 bases: TGTGCCAGCAGTGAATGGTTGGCGGGGGCCGGGGAGCTGTTTTTT.

There are a few counts of this clone. Other DNA sequences in the sample encode the same CDR3. The rearrangement links TRBV6-5 to TRBJ1-2; D is uncertain. The length of the CDR3 is 13 residues. V shed 0 bases and J shed 6 bases, with 8 bases lying between them. Germline V gene sequence: CDR1 MNHEY, CDR2 SVGAGI. For the CDR3, the DNA is TGTGCCAGCAGTTACTCGACAACTGATGGCTACACCTTC. Residues: CASSYSTTDGYTF.

The rearrangement uses TRBV27 and TRBJ2-5; 10 nucleotides align to TRBD1. Germline V gene data show CDR1 as MNHEY and CDR2 as SMNVEV (reference sequence). CDR3 length equals 15 residues. With V trimmed by 4 bases and J by 4 bases, 6 bases remained unmatched. The CDR3 nucleotides read TGTGCCAGCAGTTCTAGGACAGGGGGGAGAGAGACCCAGTACTTC. Its protein product is CASSSRTGGRETQYF.

V usage is TRBV12-5 and J usage is TRBJ2-3; D gene unclear. V lost 3 bases and J lost 3, with 7 bases in between. The V gene's germline CDR1 is LGHNT and CDR2 FRNRAP. CDR3 length equals 13 residues. This CDR3 is CASGFAGTDTQYF. DNA for the CDR3: TGTGCTAGTGGTTTCGCAGGAACAGATACGCAGTATTTT. Full variable domain (rest looked up from reference TRBV12-5 and TRBJ2-3): DARVTQTPRHKVTEMGQEVTMRCQPILGHNTVFWYRQTMMQGLELLAYFRNRAPLDDSGMPKDRFSAEMPDATLATLKIQPSEPRDSAVYFCASGFAGTDTQYFGPGTRLTVL.

CDR3 DNA sequence: TGTGCCAGCAGTTACTCGAGTGGCGGGGGGCGCGAGGCTTTCTTT. The encoded protein is CASSYSSGGGREAFF. J is TRBJ1-1 and V is TRBV6-5; possibly TRBD1 for D (6 bases). Germline V gene lookup returns CDR1 MNHEY and CDR2 SVGAGI. This CDR3 has 15 residues. V lost 0 bases, J lost 11 bases, and 19 bases lay in between.

This chain uses TRBV10-3 with TRBJ2-5; 11 bases are a match to TRBD2. Germline CDR1 and CDR2: ENHRY and SYGVKD. V was clipped by 4 bases and J by 4 bases; unmatched bases: 5. CDR3 length: 15 residues. Here the CDR3 DNA reads TGTGCCATCAGTGTTACTAGCGGGAGTTTAGAGACCCAGTACTTC. Its translation is CAISVTSGSLETQYF.

The rearrangement joins TRBV7-2 to TRBJ1-4; no clear D. V shed 1 base and J shed 7 bases, with 13 bases lying between them. Germline CDR1 and CDR2: SGHTA and FQGNSA. The CDR3 runs 15 residues. CDR3 loop: CASSLGGLGPEKLFF. The CDR3 DNA reads as TGTGCCAGCAGCTTAGGAGGACTCGGGCCTGAAAAACTGTTTTTT.

The gene calls are TRBV9 and TRBJ2-1; TRBD2 matches 8 bases. The CDR3 contains 17 residues. Germline CDR1 and CDR2: SGDLS and YYNGEE. V shed 1 base, J shed 4 bases, and the junction held 10 bases outside the gene matches. The CDR3 sequence is CASSVPRRGGGYNEQFF. The CDR3 DNA sequence: TGTGCCAGCAGCGTACCCAGACGGGGGGGCGGGTACAATGAGCAGTTCTTC. Based on the CDR3 plus reference TRBV9 and TRBJ2-1, the full variable domain is DSGVTQTPKHLITATGQRVTLRCSPRSGDLSVYWYQQSLDQGLQFLIQYYNGEERAKGNILERFSAQQFPDLHSELNLSSLELGDSALYFCASSVPRRGGGYNEQFFGPGTRLTVL.

The chain employs TRBV3-1 (or the pseudogene TRBV3-2) and TRBJ1-5; the D gene is possibly TRBD1 (5 bases). The length of the CDR3 is 13 residues. CDR1 and CDR2 (germline): LGHDT, YNNKEL (reference sequence). Trimming pared 5 bases from V and 2 bases from J, leaving 7 bases between. The DNA for the CDR3 is TGTGCCAGCAGCGCGGGGGGCAATCAGCCCCAGCATTTT. Translating gives CASSAGGNQPQHF.

CDR3 DNA: TGTGCCAGCAGTTATGATCCCCGGTTACGGACCGGGGAGCTGTTTTTT. It translates to CASSYDPRLRTGELFF. V and J are TRBV6-5 and TRBJ2-2; D not resolved. Per the germline V gene, CDR1 is MNHEY and CDR2 is SVGAGI. Trimming removed 3 bases from V and 5 bases from J, with 16 bases in between. This CDR3 is built from 16 residues.

The chain employs TRBV2 and TRBJ2-7; D ambiguous. V was pared by 2 bases and J by 5 bases, with 16 bases between. The germline CDR1 and CDR2 sequences are SNHLY and FYNNEI. The CDR3 spans 15 residues. The DNA for the CDR3 is TGTGCCAGCAGTGAATATGGTAGTACGTCGGACGAGCAGTACTTC. Protein: CASSEYGSTSDEQYF.

This clone appeared once. This sequence joins TRBV27 and TRBJ2-7; 10 bases agree with TRBD2. V lost 2 bases, J lost 2 bases, and 0 bases stayed unmatched. The germline V gene has CDR1 MNHEY and CDR2 SMNVEV (reference sequence). The CDR3 is 14 residues long. CDR3: CASSLLAGAYEQYF. As DNA, the CDR3 is TGTGCCAGCAGTTTACTAGCGGGAGCCTACGAGCAGTACTTC.

About this clone: This may be a read error, as it is one base from a much larger clone. Other DNA sequences in this specimen translate into the identical CDR3. The V call is TRBV5-4, the J call TRBJ1-1, with TRBD1 as a possible D gene (6 bases). V was trimmed by 2 bases and J by 3 bases, leaving 8 bases between them. Germline loops: CDR1 SGHNT, CDR2 YYREEE (reference sequence). This CDR3 region has 13 residues. CDR3 in amino acids: CASSLGQYTEAFF. CDR3 DNA sequence: TGTGCCAGCAGCTTAGGACAGTACACTGAAGCTTTCTTT.

In the case of this clone: Within the sample, other DNA sequences also encode this same CDR3. This chain connects TRBV5-4 to TRBJ2-7; no firm D call. Deletions cut 0 bases from V and 4 bases from J, with 5 bases between. This CDR3 has 12 residues. Germline-derived CDR1 and CDR2 are SGHNT and YYREEE (reference sequence). The CDR3: CASSLDTYEQYF. The CDR3 nucleotides read TGTGCCAGCAGCTTGGACACGTACGAGCAGTACTTC.

This clone occurred once. The rearrangement links TRBV28 to TRBJ1-4, with D maybe TRBD1 (5 bases). The V and J ends lost 6 bases and 7 bases respectively, with 18 bases between them. CDR1 is MDHEN, CDR2 SYDVKM, per germline. This CDR3 spans 15 amino acids. The CDR3 spells CASRYQGYHSEKLFF. The CDR3 coding sequence is TGTGCCAGCAGGTATCAGGGTTACCACAGTGAAAAACTGTTTTTT.

This chain joins TRBV5-1 and TRBJ1-5; no reliable D call. V lost 10 bases and J 3 bases, leaving 17 bases between the germline ends. Germline V gene sequence: CDR1 SGHRS, CDR2 YFSETQ. CDR3 length: 14 residues. DNA for the CDR3: TGCGCCGGTCTAAGCGGGGTAGACAATCAGCCCCAGCATTTT. Protein product: CAGLSGVDNQPQHF. The variable domain in full, with the rest retrieved from reference TRBV5-1 and TRBJ1-5, is KAGVTQTPRYLIKTRGQQVTLSCSPISGHRSVSWYQQTPGQGLQFLFEYFSETQRNKGNFPGRFSGRQFSNSRSEMNVSTLELGDSALYLCAGLSGVDNQPQHFGDGTRLSIL.

The V and J genes are TRBV5-6 and TRBJ1-4; D gene uncertain. V was pared by 1 base and J by 4 bases, with 17 bases between. This CDR3 comprises 17 residues. The germline V gene has CDR1 SGHDT and CDR2 YYEEEE. The CDR3 region is CASSLKRGRGYNEKLFF. CDR3 DNA sequence: TGTGCCAGCAGCTTGAAACGTGGACGGGGTTATAATGAAAAACTGTTTTTT.

The J gene is TRBJ2-7, the V gene TRBV7-3, with 9 bases aligning to TRBD2. The germline CDR1 and CDR2 sequences are SGHTA and FQGTGA. V lost 5 bases to trimming and J lost 0 bases; unmatched junction nucleotides: 2. The CDR3 extends over 14 amino acids. CDR3 nucleotide sequence: TGTGCCAGCAGCCTAGCGGGATACTCCTACGAGCAGTACTTC. This encodes CASSLAGYSYEQYF.

This rearrangement joins TRBV6-2 or TRBV6-3 to TRBJ2-5; the match to TRBD1 covers 9 bases. Germline V gene data show CDR1 as MNHEY and CDR2 as SVGEGT. The CDR3 runs 15 residues. V lost 6 bases to trimming and J lost 3 bases; unmatched junction nucleotides: 8. CDR3 in amino acids: CASSPGTGRKETQYF. CDR3 bases: TGTGCCAGCAGCCCCGGGACAGGGCGAAAAGAGACCCAGTACTTC.

This clone was counted between two and nine times. The rearrangement joins TRBV4-1 to TRBJ1-2; 7 bases agree with TRBD1. This CDR3 is 19 amino acids long. Trimming at V came to 0 bases and at J to 4 bases, leaving 17 bases not matched to a gene. Per the germline V gene, CDR1 is MGHRA and CDR2 is YSYEKL. The CDR3 DNA is TGCGCCAGCAGCCAAGATCGGTCAGGGGGTTCGGTTAGGGGCTATGGCTACACCTTC. Protein product: CASSQDRSGGSVRGYGYTF.

V is TRBV27 and J is TRBJ2-7, with a tentative D call TRBD1 (5 bases). The CDR3 consists of 17 residues. Germline-derived CDR1 and CDR2 are MNHEY and SMNVEV (reference sequence). The V end lost 8 bases, the J end lost 0 bases, and 23 bases lay between the germline ends. The CDR3 DNA sequence: TGTGCCAGCCGGTTATACCTGACAGACGGGCTCTCCTACGAGCAGTACTTC. It encodes CASRLYLTDGLSYEQYF.

This sequence joins TRBV27 and TRBJ2-5; D possibly corresponds to TRBD2 (5 bases). The V end was cut by 4 bases, the J end by 4 bases, with 16 bases between. The CDR3 runs 15 residues. Germline CDR1 reads MNHEY; CDR2 reads SMNVEV (reference sequence). The CDR3, as DNA: TGTGCCAGCAGTTCAGACGAGGGTCTGTTAGAGACCCAGTACTTC. Amino acid sequence: CASSSDEGLLETQYF.